Here is one T cell receptor beta chain with its context. Being one base from a much bigger clone, this may be a read error. The sample originates from a study of molecular identifiers for immune sequencing clone quantification. Germline V lookup: CDR1 LGHNA, CDR2 YSLEER. This CDR3 has 14 residues. With listed TCR primers and previously described methods, bulk TCR libraries were prepared. TCRdb redid the calling of the PCR reads with MiXCR, one entry per CDR3 protein. The table has around 82,000 distinct CDR3 sequences, 19% seen once. Sample: naive CD8+ T cells from blood, with Jurkat cell RNA spiked in. Sample subset: FACS-sorted CD8+CD4-CCR7+CD45RA+ naive T cells. The rearrangement joins TRBV4-3 to TRBJ2-5, with D unclear. The clonotype originates from a human donor in good health. Some libraries in this study had Jurkat cell RNA spiked in. This chain's CDR3 is CASSQDISQEAQYF. In nucleotides, the CDR3 is TGCGCCAGCAGCCAAGATATCTCCCAAGAGGCCCAGTACTTC.